The TCR beta chain under discussion was sequenced for a study of blood T cell repertoires in COVID-19 (dated by TCRdb to the early 2020s). Regarding the study in general: Collaborator samples came from the United States, Italy and Spain and covered acute and convalescent phases of COVID-19. The material from the prospective study consisted of cDNA or gDNA derived from T cells, B-cell-depleted T cells, or PBMCs. Deeply sampled blood TCRbeta repertoires from subjects exposed to, actively infected with, or recovered from COVID-19 were included in the dataset. The repertoires were released in a freely available public database meant as a resource for research on the immune response to SARS-CoV-2. The samples were drawn from two sources: the first 160 participants of the ongoing ImmuneRACE study, and 1,254 subjects contributed by 6 global collaborators. The sample metadata nearly always contained a de-identified subject ID, COVID-19 status, age in years and sex. Where available, HLA class I and class II types were taken from metadata supplied by the sample provider and were not determined by assay-based typing.

TCRbeta CDR3 regions were amplified from genomic DNA by means of the immunoSEQ Assay, a bias-controlled multiplex PCR. The authors processed their data as follows. Within the assay, amplification of reference gene primers was used to estimate how many nucleated cells each sample contained. To quantify the absolute abundance of each unique TCRbeta CDR3 rearrangement, sequence reads were collapsed and filtered. For each sample, productive Simpson clonality was calculated as the square root of Simpson's diversity index over productive rearrangements. What TCRdb holds here is the immuneACCESS table cut down to in-frame rearrangements. Part of the clones is not present; checked against another copy, under half of the missing clones reflect an unresolved V gene, and the others are unexplained. The DNA was the basis for D and trimming; V, J and clone size are from that table. For this sample the table gives under 300,000 clones, of which 83% were detected only once. Roughly a tenth of the sample is held by the ten biggest clonotypes.

This clone was detected many times. Its antigen remains undetermined. Per-nucleotide qualities are absent, and no much larger clonotype sits a single base away. A second Seattle source provided samples from volunteer blood donors who had recovered from COVID-19. Whole blood was collected in K2EDTA tubes by collaborating institutions according to the institutions' own protocols. For TCRbeta analysis, collaborators shipped samples in one of three forms: frozen whole blood, isolated PBMCs, or DNA extracted from either of those sample types. CDR1 and CDR2 (LNHDA, SQIVND) derive from the germline V gene (reference sequence). The cysteine opens and the phenylalanine closes a CDR3 of 16 amino acids. Only the CDR3 region is kept as DNA, spanning 48 bases read in frame from base 1. Trimming costs V 6 bases and J 4 bases, and their ends lie 21 bases apart. Findings and caveats that apply to the study as a whole: The quantity of clinical and demographic metadata differed by source and by participant and was supplied without curation.

The specimen was peripheral blood. In this chain, TRBV19 is recombined with TRBJ1-1, and TRBD1 may be the D gene, going by 5 matching bases. The TCR comes from a woman aged 45-65 years who had recovered from COVID-19. The CDR3 in this case is CASRATDRTLSTEAFF. The DNA reads as follows: TGTGCCAGTAGGGCTACTGACAGAACACTCAGCACTGAAGCTTTCTTT.